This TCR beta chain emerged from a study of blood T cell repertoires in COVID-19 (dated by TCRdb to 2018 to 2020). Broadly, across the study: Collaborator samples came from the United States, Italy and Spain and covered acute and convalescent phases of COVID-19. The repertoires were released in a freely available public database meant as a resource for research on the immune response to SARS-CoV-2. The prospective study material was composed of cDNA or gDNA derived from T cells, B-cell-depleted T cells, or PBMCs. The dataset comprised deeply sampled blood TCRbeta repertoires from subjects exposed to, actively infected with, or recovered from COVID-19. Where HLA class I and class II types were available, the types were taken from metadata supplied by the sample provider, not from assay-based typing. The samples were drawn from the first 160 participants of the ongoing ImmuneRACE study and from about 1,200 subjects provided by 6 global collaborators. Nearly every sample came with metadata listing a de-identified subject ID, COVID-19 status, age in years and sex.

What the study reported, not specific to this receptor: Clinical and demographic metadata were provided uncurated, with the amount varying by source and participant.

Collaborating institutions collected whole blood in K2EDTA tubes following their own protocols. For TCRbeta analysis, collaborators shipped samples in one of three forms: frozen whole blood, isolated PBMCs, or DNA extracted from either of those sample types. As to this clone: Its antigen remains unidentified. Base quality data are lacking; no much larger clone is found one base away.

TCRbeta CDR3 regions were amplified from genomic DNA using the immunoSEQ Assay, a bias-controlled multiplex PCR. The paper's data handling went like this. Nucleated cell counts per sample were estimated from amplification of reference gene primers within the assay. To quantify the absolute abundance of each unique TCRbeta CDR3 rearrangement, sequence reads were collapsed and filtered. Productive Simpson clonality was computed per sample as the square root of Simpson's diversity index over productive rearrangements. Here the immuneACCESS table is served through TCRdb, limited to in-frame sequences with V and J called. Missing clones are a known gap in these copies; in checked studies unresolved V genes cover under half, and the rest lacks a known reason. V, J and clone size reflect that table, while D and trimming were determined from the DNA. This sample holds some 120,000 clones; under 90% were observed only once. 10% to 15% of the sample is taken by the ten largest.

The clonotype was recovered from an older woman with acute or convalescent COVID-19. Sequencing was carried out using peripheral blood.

The CDR3 loop reads CASSQGQVSQEKLFF. The nucleotide sequence reads TGTGCCAGCAGCCAGGGACAAGTTAGTCAGGAAAAACTGTTTTTT. Rearrangement joined TRBV3-1 (or the pseudogene TRBV3-2) to TRBJ1-4, and TRBD1 may be the D gene, going by 6 matching bases. According to the germline V gene (reference sequence), CDR1 reads LGHDT and CDR2 reads YNNKEL. The germline ends are 16 bases apart after V is trimmed by 3 bases and J by 8 bases. The CDR3 measures 15 amino acids from cysteine to phenylalanine. Only the CDR3 DNA is retained, 45 bases long and in frame from the first base.